The 12 T cell receptor beta chains below all came from one sample that was sequenced in a study of CD8 T cells in ankylosing spondylitis. Points from the study as a whole: Typical of ankylosing spondylitis blood, it appeared, was a TCR beta motif of about eight highly homologous variants.

TCRdb reprocessed the 5' RACE reads with MiXCR, giving one entry per CDR3 protein. Found here are some 450,000 distinct CDR3 sequences, 17% of them singletons; the top ten hold 0.85% to 1.3%. The antigens of these receptors remain unknown. Sequencing was performed on blood, either unsorted or a sorted T cell fraction (not recorded which). All receptors derive from a male donor with ankylosing spondylitis.

This clonotype has more than one count but fewer than ten. This chain joins TRBV28 and TRBJ2-7; no clear D gene. From germline, CDR1 is MDHEN and CDR2 SYDVKM. Between the trimmed V and J ends, which lost 5 bases and 3 bases, there was a span of 17 bases. The CDR3 totals 15 residues. The CDR3, as DNA: TGTGCCAGCAGTACCCCGGGCCAGGCCCTCTACGAGCAGTACTTC. Its protein is CASSTPGQALYEQYF. The variable domain in full, completed from reference TRBV28 and TRBJ2-7, reads DVKVTQSSRYLVKRTGEKVFLECVQDMDHENMFWYRQDPGLGLRLIYFSYDVKMKEKGDIPEGYSVSREKKERFSLILESASTNQTSMYLCASSTPGQALYEQYFGPGTRLTVT.

The chain employs TRBV5-1 and TRBJ2-6; the D gene is possibly TRBD2 (6 bases). V was clipped by 0 bases and J by 3 bases, with 13 bases between them. This CDR3 is built from 17 residues. CDR1 is SGHRS, CDR2 YFSETQ, per germline. In nucleotides, the CDR3 is TGCGCCAGCAGCTTGGTTGGAGGGTCGTTTGGGGCCAACGTCCTGACTTTC. This translates into CASSLVGGSFGANVLTF.

In this sample, this clonotype turned up a few times. The V gene is TRBV6-2 or TRBV6-3, the J gene TRBJ2-1; TRBD2 is a possible D gene (5 bases). Germline V CDR1 and CDR2: MNHEY, SVGEGT. V lost 6 bases and J 8 bases, leaving 20 bases between the germline ends. This CDR3 is built from 15 residues. In DNA form, the CDR3 reads TGTGCCAGCAGCCACCCTTCTAGCCGAGGATATGAGCAGTTCTTC. It specifies CASSHPSSRGYEQFF.

This clonotype turned up a few times. The CDR3 DNA is TGTGCCATCAAGAATGGTGATCAGCCCCAGCATTTT. Amino acids: CAIKNGDQPQHF. J is TRBJ1-5 and V is TRBV10-3; D unclear. V was cut by 7 bases and J by 5 bases, with 9 bases left in between. CDR1 and CDR2 (germline): ENHRY, SYGVKD. The CDR3 runs 12 residues.

This clonotype has more than one count but fewer than ten. The genes are TRBV18 and TRBJ2-4; the D gene could be TRBD1 or TRBD2 (5 bases each). V lost 2 bases, J lost 6 bases, and 14 bases lay in between. The CDR3 extends over 15 amino acids. Germline-derived CDR1 and CDR2 are KGHSH and LQKENI. The CDR3 nucleotides are TGTGCCAGCTCACCAATAGGTCAGAGGGGAAACATTCAGTACTTC. Translating gives CASSPIGQRGNIQYF. Looking up the rest from reference TRBV18 and TRBJ2-4 gives the full variable domain: NAGVMQNPRHLVRRRGQEARLRCSPMKGHSHVYWYRQLPEEGLKFMVYLQKENIIDESGMPKERFSAEFPKEGPSILRIQQVVRGDSAAYFCASSPIGQRGNIQYFGAGTRLSVL.

J is TRBJ1-6 and V is TRBV6-5, with D tentatively TRBD1 (5 bases). CDR1 is MNHEY and CDR2 is SVGAGI in the germline V gene. The CDR3 is made up of 18 amino acids. Trimming stripped 0 bases from V and 10 bases from J, with 22 bases between. The CDR3 here is CASSYSIFRGTPNSPLHF. CDR3 bases: TGTGCCAGCAGTTACTCGATCTTCAGAGGGACGCCTAACTCACCCCTCCACTTT.

The chain links TRBV5-1 to TRBJ2-1, with 7 bases lining up with TRBD1. The ends lost 1 base at V and 2 bases at J; junction bases unmatched: 9. Germline V gene lookup returns CDR1 SGHRS and CDR2 YFSETQ. The CDR3 covers 17 residues. CDR3 sequence: CASSLPKGAATYNEQFF. DNA of the CDR3: TGCGCCAGCAGCTTGCCTAAGGGGGCCGCTACCTACAATGAGCAGTTCTTC.

In this sample, this clonotype turned up a few times. The CDR3, as DNA: TGTGCCAGCAGCAACGGGGGGGCTGGAGCTGAAGCTTTCTTT. It specifies CASSNGGAGAEAFF. The V gene is TRBV7-3, the J gene TRBJ1-1, with D possibly being TRBD1 (6 bases). The CDR3 extends over 14 amino acids. Per germline, CDR1 SGHTA and CDR2 FQGTGA. The ends were cut back, 5 bases at V and 6 bases at J, with 16 bases in the middle.

V usage is TRBV7-8 and J usage is TRBJ1-2, with 7 bases fitting TRBD1. The germline V gene has CDR1 SGHVS and CDR2 FQNEAQ. The J segment lost 8 bases and the V segment lost 1 base, leaving 19 bases of the junction unmatched. This CDR3 region has 18 residues. This chain's CDR3 is CASSLEGQRLSSGRGYTF. CDR3 nucleotide sequence: TGTGCCAGCAGCTTAGAGGGACAGCGCCTATCCTCCGGTAGGGGCTACACCTTC.

V and J are TRBV29-1 and TRBJ2-7; 11 nucleotides align to TRBD2. Unmatched junction bases numbered 6, after V lost 4 bases and J lost 4 bases. Germline assignment: CDR1 SQVTM and CDR2 ANQGSEA. The CDR3 loop spans 14 amino acids. The CDR3 DNA is TGCAGCGTTGCCGCGGGGACTAGCGGATACGAGCAGTACTTC. Translated, it gives CSVAAGTSGYEQYF.

This clonotype appeared a few times. The chain uses TRBV20-1 and TRBJ1-1; tentative D call: TRBD1 (6 bases). CDR3 length: 16 residues. The germline V and J ends were trimmed by 2 bases and 0 bases, with 16 bases remaining between them. Germline lookup yields CDR1 DFQATT and CDR2 SNEGSKA (reference sequence). CDR3 DNA: TGCAGTGCTAGAAGGGGGAGGGCAATTTTGAACACTGAAGCTTTCTTT. Translating it yields CSARRGRAILNTEAFF.

This clonotype was seen many times. This chain uses TRBV15 with TRBJ2-1; D is ambiguous. Trimming removed 6 bases at V and 0 bases at J, with 9 bases between. The CDR3 sequence is 14 residues long. CDR1 and CDR2 (germline): LNHNV, YYDKDF (reference sequence). CDR3 sequence reads: CATRENPSYNEQFF. The CDR3, as DNA: TGTGCCACCAGGGAGAACCCCTCCTACAATGAGCAGTTCTTC. The full variable domain, completed using reference TRBV15 and TRBJ2-1, is DAMVIQNPRYQVTQFGKPVTLSCSQTLNHNVMYWYQQKSSQAPKLLFHYYDKDFNNEADTPDNFQSRRPNTSFCFLDIRSPGLGDTAMYLCATRENPSYNEQFFGPGTRLTVL.